Listed below are T cell receptor beta chains from one sample, sequenced in a study of blood T cell repertoires in COVID-19. Data came from immunoSEQ multiplex PCR; TCRdb stores just in-frame clones and leaves some out. The sample carries 70,000 or so clones, 85% to 90% recorded once. Sequencing input: peripheral blood. These receptors all come from a man aged 45-60 years with acute or convalescent COVID-19. Each CDR3 is given with its conserved first and last residue. Fields, in order: CDR3 protein, CDR3 DNA, J gene, clone size, V gene, D gene. The D gene is left open where the match is weak. Expanded clones are given a class, and other clones once, few, many or no size at all.

CAYRPASYNEQFF | TGTGCTTACAGGCCAGCCTCCTACAATGAGCAGTTCTTC | TRBJ2-1 | many | TRBV5-4 | NA
CASSPALAGGETQYF | TGTGCCAGCAGCCCCGCCCTAGCGGGGGGAGAGACCCAGTACTTC | TRBJ2-5 | NA | TRBV7-3 | TRBD2
CASSQEQAGAGNEQFF | TGTGCCAGCAGCCAGGAACAAGCGGGAGCGGGGAATGAGCAGTTCTTC | TRBJ2-1 | NA | TRBV4-2 | TRBD2
CASIPLQGPYNEQFF | TGTGCCAGCATCCCTCTACAGGGGCCATACAATGAGCAGTTCTTC | TRBJ2-1 | NA | TRBV7-8 | TRBD1
CASRRLAGPSTDTQYF | TGTGCCAGCAGGAGACTAGCGGGGCCTAGCACAGATACGCAGTATTTT | TRBJ2-3 | once | TRBV2 | TRBD2
CASSVWRGASTDTQYF | TGTGCCAGCAGCGTATGGCGGGGAGCTAGCACAGATACGCAGTATTTT | TRBJ2-3 | NA | TRBV9 | NA
CASSQGSSGRAHEQYF | TGCGCCAGCAGCCAAGGATCCAGCGGGAGGGCCCACGAGCAGTACTTC | TRBJ2-7 | few | TRBV4-1 | TRBD2
CASSVAGLVANYGYTF | TGTGCCAGCAGCGTAGCAGGGTTGGTCGCTAACTATGGCTACACCTTC | TRBJ1-2 | few | TRBV9 | NA
CASSPVTGQGRTGELFF | TGTGCCAGCAGCCCCGTGACGGGACAGGGGAGGACCGGGGAGCTGTTTTTT | TRBJ2-2 | NA | TRBV4-2 | TRBD1
CASRKGGGGQPQHF | TGTGCCAGCAGAAAAGGGGGGGGCGGCCAGCCCCAGCATTTT | TRBJ1-5 | NA | TRBV6-1 | NA
CATSDRTGVLGYTF | TGTGCCACCAGTGACAGGACAGGGGTTCTTGGCTACACCTTC | TRBJ1-2 | NA | TRBV24-1 | TRBD1
CASSLESGSVANEQFF | TGTGCCAGCAGCTTAGAGAGCGGGAGTGTTGCCAATGAGCAGTTCTTC | TRBJ2-1 | NA | TRBV7-9 | TRBD2
CASSEPGLAGNEQFF | TGTGCCAGCAGCGAGCCCGGACTAGCGGGCAATGAGCAGTTCTTC | TRBJ2-1 | NA | TRBV9 | TRBD2
CASRKRGARDTQYF | TGTGCCAGCAGGAAGCGGGGGGCAAGGGATACGCAGTATTTT | TRBJ2-3 | NA | TRBV25-1 | TRBD2
CASSQDGATEAFF | TGTGCCAGCAGCCAAGATGGAGCAACTGAAGCTTTCTTT | TRBJ1-1 | NA | TRBV3-1/TRBV3-2 | NA
CASRIYRTGELFF | TGTGCCAGCAGGATTTACCGGACCGGGGAGCTGTTTTTT | TRBJ2-2 | NA | TRBV11-2 | NA
CASSFRGQGGNYGYTF | TGTGCCAGCAGCTTCCGAGGACAGGGAGGAAACTATGGCTACACCTTC | TRBJ1-2 | NA | TRBV13 | TRBD1
CAWTSLAGGLTSTDTQYF | TGTGCCTGGACCTCACTAGCGGGGGGGCTAACTAGCACAGATACGCAGTATTTT | TRBJ2-3 | NA | TRBV30 | TRBD2
CASSVTGAISYEQYF | TGTGCCAGCAGTGTGACAGGGGCGATCTCCTACGAGCAGTACTTC | TRBJ2-7 | NA | TRBV27 | TRBD1
CAWGPGGNEKLFF | TGTGCCTGGGGCCCAGGGGGCAATGAAAAACTGTTTTTT | TRBJ1-4 | NA | TRBV30 | TRBD1
CASSKGQTSSYNSPLHF | TGTGCCAGCAGCAAGGGACAGACTAGCTCCTATAATTCACCCCTCCACTTT | TRBJ1-6 | NA | TRBV5-6 | TRBD1
CASSVGLAGSYNEQFF | TGTGCCAGCAGTGTAGGACTAGCGGGTTCCTACAATGAGCAGTTCTTC | TRBJ2-1 | NA | TRBV27 | TRBD2
CASSSYPGQQNTEAFF | TGTGCCAGCTCATCCTACCCGGGACAGCAGAACACTGAAGCTTTCTTT | TRBJ1-1 | NA | TRBV18 | TRBD1
CASSLGLAAQETQYF | TGTGCCAGCAGCTTAGGATTAGCGGCTCAAGAGACCCAGTACTTC | TRBJ2-5 | NA | TRBV7-2 | NA
CASSLVLAGTNTQYF | TGTGCCAGCAGTTTAGTGTTAGCGGGTACGAATACGCAGTATTTT | TRBJ2-3 | NA | TRBV28 | TRBD2
CASSHGQGPSPLHF | TGTGCCAGCAGCCACGGACAGGGCCCCTCACCCCTCCACTTT | TRBJ1-6 | NA | TRBV6-5 | TRBD1
CASSLTFQETQYF | TGTGCCAGCAGCTTGACTTTCCAAGAGACCCAGTACTTC | TRBJ2-5 | NA | TRBV7-3 | NA
CASSAHLRLAGIYNEQFF | TGCGCCAGCAGTGCCCACCTTCGACTAGCGGGGATTTACAATGAGCAGTTCTTC | TRBJ2-1 | NA | TRBV10-2 | TRBD2
CAISEGADHGNIQYF | TGTGCCATCAGTGAGGGAGCTGATCATGGAAACATTCAGTACTTC | TRBJ2-4 | NA | TRBV10-3 | NA
CASSVMYEQYF | TGTGCCAGCAGTGTCATGTACGAGCAGTACTTC | TRBJ2-7 | NA | TRBV28 | NA
CAWSIAVGAFNEQYF | TGTGCCTGGAGCATAGCGGTGGGAGCGTTCAACGAGCAGTACTTC | TRBJ2-7 | NA | TRBV30 | NA
CASSLQLASTYNEQFF | TGTGCCAGCAGCTTACAACTAGCGTCAACCTACAATGAGCAGTTCTTC | TRBJ2-1 | few | TRBV7-3 | TRBD2
CASSRAGGSTEAFF | TGTGCCAGCAGCCGCGCGGGGGGAAGCACTGAAGCTTTCTTT | TRBJ1-1 | NA | TRBV2 | NA
CASSLRAGPEAFF | TGTGCCAGCAGTTTGCGTGCGGGCCCTGAAGCTTTCTTT | TRBJ1-1 | NA | TRBV27 | NA
CASSLDKNSYNEQFF | TGTGCCAGCAGTTTGGACAAAAACTCCTACAATGAGCAGTTCTTC | TRBJ2-1 | once | TRBV2 | NA
CASSETGGNLRETQYF | TGTGCCAGCAGCGAGACAGGGGGGAACCTTAGAGAGACCCAGTACTTC | TRBJ2-5 | NA | TRBV14 | TRBD1
CASSRQTGVKAFF | TGTGCCAGCAGTCGTCAAACAGGGGTTAAAGCTTTCTTT | TRBJ1-1 | NA | TRBV28 | TRBD1
CASSIRESEQFF | TGTGCCAGCAGCATACGGGAGAGTGAGCAGTTCTTC | TRBJ2-1 | NA | TRBV11-2 | NA
CASSRSSGSYNEQFF | TGTGCCAGTAGTAGGAGCAGCGGCTCCTACAATGAGCAGTTCTTC | TRBJ2-1 | NA | TRBV19 | NA
CATTHGSEAFF | TGTGCCACTACCCACGGGAGCGAAGCTTTCTTT | TRBJ1-1 | NA | TRBV19 | NA
CASSFSGSTETQYF | TGTGCCAGCAGTTTCTCTGGTAGTACGGAGACCCAGTACTTC | TRBJ2-5 | NA | TRBV6-5 | NA
CASSLAASGYEQYF | TGTGCCAGCAGCTTAGCGGCTAGCGGCTACGAGCAGTACTTC | TRBJ2-7 | few | TRBV7-9 | TRBD2
CASSLFQLGRNQPQHF | TGTGCCAGCAGCCTTTTTCAACTAGGGAGGAATCAGCCCCAGCATTTT | TRBJ1-5 | NA | TRBV2 | NA
CASSLQRGLSQMVFF | TGTGCCAGCAGCTTACAAAGGGGGCTCTCCCAGATGGTGTTTTTT | TRBJ1-4 | NA | TRBV11-2 | TRBD1
CASSQSDRAVYGYTF | TGCGCCAGCAGCCAAAGCGACAGGGCCGTCTATGGCTACACCTTC | TRBJ1-2 | NA | TRBV4-1 | TRBD1
CAWRATGDTEAFF | TGTGCCTGGAGGGCGACAGGGGACACTGAAGCTTTCTTT | TRBJ1-1 | NA | TRBV30 | TRBD1
CASSRTRLNTGELFF | TGTGCCAGCAGCCGGACTAGATTGAACACCGGGGAGCTGTTTTTT | TRBJ2-2 | once | TRBV3-1/TRBV3-2 | TRBD2
CASRTDLPGETQYF | TGTGCCAGCAGGACGGACCTTCCAGGGGAGACCCAGTACTTC | TRBJ2-5 | NA | TRBV6-6 | NA
CASSFMAPGDEKLFF | TGTGCCAGCAGTTTCATGGCGCCCGGGGATGAAAAACTGTTTTTT | TRBJ1-4 | NA | TRBV5-4 | NA
CASSSYWSSGNTIYF | TGTGCCAGCAGTTCTTATTGGAGCTCTGGAAACACCATATATTTT | TRBJ1-3 | NA | TRBV28 | NA
CASSFPGLAGVRDTQYF | TGTGCCAGCAGTTTCCCTGGACTAGCGGGAGTAAGAGATACGCAGTATTTT | TRBJ2-3 | NA | TRBV27 | TRBD2
CASTLALAATGELFF | TGTGCCAGCACCTTAGCGCTAGCGGCTACCGGGGAGCTGTTTTTT | TRBJ2-2 | NA | TRBV11-2 | TRBD2
CASSQAPIRGTTEAFF | TGTGCCAGCAGCCAAGCTCCTATCCGGGGTACCACTGAAGCTTTCTTT | TRBJ1-1 | NA | TRBV3-1/TRBV3-2 | NA
CASSSPVGGTNYEQYF | TGTGCCAGCAGCTCCCCGGTGGGAGGGACCAACTACGAGCAGTACTTC | TRBJ2-7 | NA | TRBV5-4 | TRBD2
CASSPRQVAYEQYF | TGTGCCAGCAGCCCTCGACAGGTAGCCTACGAGCAGTACTTC | TRBJ2-7 | NA | TRBV11-2 | NA
CSARDSFGYTF | TGCAGTGCTAGAGACAGTTTTGGCTACACCTTC | TRBJ1-2 | NA | TRBV20-1 | NA
CASSQDARGASGANVLTF | TGTGCCAGCAGCCAAGATGCCCGAGGAGCCTCTGGGGCCAACGTCCTGACTTTC | TRBJ2-6 | NA | TRBV4-2 | NA
CASSLRPGGEYEQYF | TGTGCCAGCAGCTTACGGCCAGGGGGCGAGTACGAGCAGTACTTC | TRBJ2-7 | NA | TRBV7-3 | TRBD1